Listed here are 24 T cell receptor beta chains from one sample, sequenced in a study of OX40 agonist ivuxolimab in advanced cancers. Data came from immunoSEQ multiplex PCR; TCRdb stores just in-frame clones and leaves some out. Among tens of thousands of clones listed, 70% to 90% were seen once. The specimen was CD4+ or CD8+ T cells sorted from blood, collected in a trial of the OX40 agonist ivuxolimab. The receptors come from an adult with an advanced solid tumor such as melanoma, head and neck, liver or kidney cancer.

CDR3 sequence (DNA): TGTGCAAGTCGCCAGGACAGGGGGGGCCACACCATATATTTT. Its protein is CASRQDRGGHTIYF. The chain carries TRBV12-2 and TRBJ1-3; the table's TRBD1 call for D was not verified on the DNA. TRBV12-2 is a known pseudogene. The CDR3 contains 14 residues.

V and J are TRBV23-1 and TRBJ1-2; no reliable D call. TRBV23-1 is an ORF, with its function uncertain. Trimming stripped 3 bases from V and 8 bases from J, with 19 bases between. This CDR3 region has 15 residues. CDR3 nucleotides: TGCGCCAGCAGTCACCCCGACTCCCTCCGGCGGGGCTACACCTTC. Protein product: CASSHPDSLRRGYTF.

The count of this clone is one. The CDR3 DNA sequence: TGTGCCAGCAACCGACCCGGGACAGGGACAGATACGCAGTATTTT. Its translation: CASNRPGTGTDTQYF. The rearrangement uses TRBV28 and TRBJ2-3; TRBD1 aligns across 9 bases. The J segment lost 3 bases and the V segment lost 7 bases, leaving 8 bases of the junction unmatched. The CDR3 extends over 15 amino acids. Germline V gene sequence: CDR1 MDHEN, CDR2 SYDVKM.

With regard to this clone: The junction departs from the called germline gene at one end, perhaps through a read error. Distinct nucleotide sequences in the sample also encode this CDR3. The chain couples TRBV9 to TRBJ1-1; a possible D gene is TRBD1 (6 bases). Per the germline V gene, CDR1 is SGDLS and CDR2 is YYNGEE. The CDR3 extends over 15 amino acids. The CDR3 coding sequence is TGTGCCAGCAGCGCCCACTCCGGGACAAAATCCCTAGTAGTCTTT. This sequence encodes CASSAHSGTKSLVVF.

The J gene is TRBJ1-3, the V gene TRBV2; D gene ambiguous. The CDR3 is 15 amino acids. The V gene's germline CDR1 is SNHLY and CDR2 FYNNEI. V lost 0 bases and J 0 bases, leaving 6 bases between the germline ends. Here the CDR3 reads CASSEAGFSGNTIYF. DNA for the CDR3: TGTGCCAGCAGTGAAGCGGGGTTCTCTGGAAACACCATATATTTT.

V and J are TRBV7-2 and TRBJ1-3; 9 nucleotides match TRBD1. Germline assignment: CDR1 SGHTA and CDR2 FQGNSA. Trimming at V came to 5 bases and at J to 0 bases, leaving 2 bases not matched to a gene. CDR3 length equals 15 residues. This CDR3 is CASSRQGDSGNTIYF. CDR3 coding DNA: TGTGCCAGCAGCCGACAGGGGGACTCTGGAAACACCATATATTTT.

V gene TRBV19 combines with J gene TRBJ1-1, with D perhaps matching TRBD1 (5 bases). Germline V CDR1 and CDR2: LNHDA, SQIVND (reference sequence). Trimming left V 4 bases short and J 5 bases short, with 8 bases between. CDR3 size: 12 residues. CDR3 sequence (DNA): TGTGCCAGTAGTAACCCAGGGACTGAAGCTTTCTTT. Protein sequence: CASSNPGTEAFF.

The genes are TRBV5-1 and TRBJ2-6, with 7 positions matching TRBD1. In germline, CDR1 is SGHRS, CDR2 YFSETQ. Unmatched junction bases numbered 2, after V lost 0 bases and J lost 2 bases. The CDR3 length is 16 residues. The CDR3 reads CASSLADRPGANVLTF. The CDR3 region has the DNA TGCGCCAGCAGCTTGGCGGACAGGCCTGGGGCCAACGTCCTGACTTTC. The variable domain in full, completed from reference TRBV5-1 and TRBJ2-6, reads KAGVTQTPRYLIKTRGQQVTLSCSPISGHRSVSWYQQTPGQGLQFLFEYFSETQRNKGNFPGRFSGRQFSNSRSEMNVSTLELGDSALYLCASSLADRPGANVLTFGAGSRLTVL.

The genes are TRBV18 and TRBJ2-7; weak D call: TRBD1 (6 bases). The CDR3 runs to 15 residues. The V gene lost 4 bases and the J gene lost 5 bases, with 18 bases spanning the gap. Germline V gene sequence: CDR1 KGHSH, CDR2 LQKENI. The CDR3: CASSLYPTGTHEQYF. The CDR3 DNA follows: TGTGCCAGCTCACTTTACCCGACCGGGACACACGAGCAGTACTTC.

This sequence joins TRBV10-3 and TRBJ2-7; D not resolved. The germline V gene encodes CDR1 ENHRY and CDR2 SYGVKD. The CDR3 loop spans 13 amino acids. Between the trimmed V and J ends, which lost 0 bases and 9 bases, there was a span of 12 bases. In DNA form, the CDR3 reads TGTGCCATCAGTGAGTCCGGGTCTGGACGGCAGTACTTC. The encoded protein is CAISESGSGRQYF.

The chain employs TRBV2 and TRBJ1-3, with 7 bases lining up with TRBD1. CDR3 length: 13 amino acids. CDR1 is SNHLY, CDR2 FYNNEI, per germline. The ends lost 6 bases at V and 10 bases at J; junction bases unmatched: 9. The chain's CDR3 is CASRQTGSGTIYF. CDR3 nucleotides: TGTGCCAGCAGACAGACAGGGTCCGGGACCATATATTTT.

The chain couples TRBV5-1 to TRBJ2-3; TRBD2 agrees at 10 bases. The junction had 13 bases not matched to a gene; V was cut back by 6 bases and J by 3 bases. This CDR3 contains 17 residues. Germline CDR1 SGHRS, CDR2 YFSETQ. The CDR3 loop is CASTRFPSGGGTDTQYF. The CDR3, as DNA: TGCGCCAGCACCCGTTTCCCTAGCGGGGGTGGGACAGATACGCAGTATTTT.

The chain links TRBV28 to TRBJ1-2, with D tentatively TRBD1 (5 bases). V was cut by 6 bases and J by 4 bases, with 15 bases left in between. The germline CDR1 and CDR2 sequences are MDHEN and SYDVKM. CDR3 length equals 14 residues. CDR3 in amino acids: CASRFPGGGYGYTF. The DNA for the CDR3 is TGTGCCAGCAGATTCCCCGGGGGGGGCTATGGCTACACCTTC.

The chain recombines TRBV28 with TRBJ1-5; D not resolved. CDR3 length equals 14 residues. The ends were cut back, 6 bases at V and 8 bases at J, with 17 bases in the middle. CDR1 MDHEN and CDR2 SYDVKM come from the germline V gene. CDR3 sequence (DNA): TGTGCCAGCAGCTCTTGGGGAGGAGGAGAGCCCCAGCATTTT. Encoded protein: CASSSWGGGEPQHF. Full variable domain (missing parts from reference TRBV28 and TRBJ1-5): DVKVTQSSRYLVKRTGEKVFLECVQDMDHENMFWYRQDPGLGLRLIYFSYDVKMKEKGDIPEGYSVSREKKERFSLILESASTNQTSMYLCASSSWGGGEPQHFGDGTRLSIL.

The genes are TRBV5-4 and TRBJ2-2, with TRBD1 as a possible D gene (6 bases). V was pared by 2 bases and J by 2 bases, with 10 bases between. Germline assignment: CDR1 SGHNT and CDR2 YYREEE (reference sequence). The CDR3 length is 15 residues. The CDR3 nucleotides read TGTGCCAGCAGCTTCTTGGACAGCAACACCGGGGAGCTGTTTTTT. As protein: CASSFLDSNTGELFF.

This chain uses TRBV6-5 with TRBJ1-1; D not certain. The ends were cut back, 8 bases at V and 12 bases at J, with 10 bases in the middle. Germline CDR1 and CDR2: MNHEY and SVGAGI. The CDR3 consists of 9 residues. In DNA form, the CDR3 reads TGTGCCAGCCCCCGGATGACTTTCTTT. Its translation is CASPRMTFF.

V usage is TRBV11-1 and J usage is TRBJ2-3; D call uncertain. Looked up from germline, CDR1 is SGHAT and CDR2 is FQDESV (reference sequence). Trimming left V 1 base short and J 1 base short, with 9 bases between. CDR3 length equals 15 residues. The CDR3 loop is CASSLDPQRTDTQYF. The CDR3 nucleotides read TGTGCCAGCAGCTTAGACCCACAACGCACAGATACGCAGTATTTT.

The CDR3, as DNA: TGTGCCAGCAGCGTAGAGGGTAACTATGGCTACACCTTC. It yields the protein CASSVEGNYGYTF. This rearrangement joins TRBV9 to TRBJ1-2; no reliable D call. CDR3 size: 13 residues. V was shortened by 0 bases and J by 1 base, with 4 bases between the two germline ends. CDR1 is SGDLS, CDR2 YYNGEE, per germline.

This sequence joins TRBV5-6 and TRBJ1-1; D is undetermined. From germline, CDR1 is SGHDT and CDR2 YYEEEE. This CDR3 region has 13 residues. Trimming left V 1 base short and J 0 bases short, with 4 bases between. The CDR3, as DNA: TGTGCCAGCAGCTTGCAATTGAACACTGAAGCTTTCTTT. Translation: CASSLQLNTEAFF.

The chain links TRBV5-6 to TRBJ2-1; 8 bases are a match to TRBD2. Germline CDR1 is SGHDT and CDR2 is YYEEEE. This CDR3 spans 17 amino acids. Trimming cost V 0 bases and J 4 bases; bases outside gene matches: 9. CDR3 region: CASSLGLRVAGYNEQFF. The CDR3 coding sequence is TGTGCCAGCAGCTTGGGATTGAGGGTAGCGGGGTACAATGAGCAGTTCTTC.

The CDR3 DNA sequence: TGCGCCAGCAGCCAAGGGTCAGCCTGGGATGAGCAGTTCTTC. Protein sequence: CASSQGSAWDEQFF. This chain uses TRBV4-1 with TRBJ2-1; D is uncertain. The CDR3 contains 14 residues. V was clipped by 1 base and J by 8 bases, with 12 bases between them. Germline CDR1 is MGHRA and CDR2 is YSYEKL.

The chain combines TRBV6-4 with TRBJ1-3; no clear D gene. This CDR3 is 12 amino acids long. The V gene's germline CDR1 is MRHNA and CDR2 SNTAGT. V lost 9 bases and J lost 7, with 13 bases in between. The CDR3 loop reads CARAFLRNTIYF. The CDR3 DNA sequence: TGTGCCAGAGCCTTCTTACGGAACACCATATATTTT.

The genes are TRBV4-2 and TRBJ2-5; D is perhaps TRBD2 (6 bases). Germline V gene lookup returns CDR1 LGHNA and CDR2 YNFKEQ. V lost 5 bases and J lost 3, with 19 bases in between. CDR3 length: 16 amino acids. The CDR3 here is CASSLAGRQREETQYF. The DNA for the CDR3 is TGTGCCAGCAGCTTGGCCGGGAGACAGAGAGAAGAGACCCAGTACTTC.

This chain connects TRBV9 to TRBJ1-2; tentatively, D is TRBD1 (5 bases). Trimming took 3 bases from V and 8 from J, leaving 17 bases between them. Looked up from germline, CDR1 is SGDLS and CDR2 is YYNGEE. This CDR3 region has 14 residues. This CDR3 reads CASSARSGHRGYTF. The CDR3 DNA reads as TGTGCCAGCAGCGCCAGATCAGGACATCGAGGCTACACCTTC.